This T cell receptor (beta chain) came from a study of molecular identifiers for immune sequencing clone quantification (dated by TCRdb to between 2018 and 2020). Broadly, across the study: For a replicate experiment, RNA from around 20,000 or 99,000 naive CD8 T cells was divided into five aliquots, and four of the five aliquots were sequenced. This methods study benchmarked molecular-identifier clustering-based TCR repertoire sequencing (MIDCIRS) and TCR RNA copy counting, using CD8 T cells to do so. Results and caveats for the whole study, not just this receptor: In CMV-specific effector cells, clones with more than 20 RNA copies contained over 98% of molecules, whereas in naive cells such clones contained under 1% of molecules. Identical TCR molecules sharing a barcode could cause highly expanded clone sizes to be underestimated. Even against a background of about 960,000 naive CD8 T cells, spiked-in Jurkat TCR RNA amounting to a single cell's worth was reported to be detectable. Naive libraries contained spiked-in Jurkat TCR RNA (more than nine copies' worth), which is not part of the donor repertoire. When barcode sub-clustering was not used, chimeric consensus sequences inflated TCR diversity, with chimeras reaching as high as 47%. Around 2.9 recovered TCR RNA copies per cell were obtained by modeling, versus about 10 by digital PCR, implying a capture efficiency of about 30%.

The CDR3 contains 14 residues, cysteine and phenylalanine counted. The entry retains the CDR3 DNA only, 42 bases that are in frame from base 1. From a lookup of the germline V gene, CDR1 and CDR2 are MNHEY and SVGEGT. Comment on this clonotype: Its antigen is currently not known. The junction shows a germline mismatch at one end, possibly a read error.

Library prep was done by PCR. The sequencer listed for this sample is NextSeq 500. Preparation of bulk TCR libraries followed a previously described approach, with the TCR primers listed in Table S5. Purification of total RNA was performed with the Qiagen AllPrep DNA/RNA kit. Reads from multiple sequencing runs of the same library were pooled before analysis. The paper's data handling went like this. Only reads with exact TCR constant sequence were kept, trimmed to 150 nt, and grouped by their 12-nt molecular barcodes. Within each barcode group, reads were sub-clustered at a 15% Levenshtein threshold, and quality-weighted consensus sequences were built per RNA molecule. Non-functional sequences were excluded, and lower-count sequences lying one edit away from another sequence were also excluded. Based on fitting two negative binomial distributions, any barcode sub-cluster with under 20% of the maximum read count was discarded. TCRdb trimmed public reads at Q25 via fastp, called clones via MiXCR and kept in-frame beta chains. Identical CDR3 protein sequences are pooled into one entry, listed with their most common genes and DNA. The V and J calls and clone size are TCRdb's, not the authors'. A total of about 40,000 distinct CDR3 sequences appear in this sample, about 24% of them only once. The top ten clonotypes cover around 0.98% of the sample.

Naive CD8 T cell libraries were made from approximately 20,000 to 1,000,000 sorted cells using 10%, 30% or 50% of purified RNA. Naive CD8 T cells were FACS-sorted as CD8+CD4-CCR7+CD45RA+ on a BD FACSAria II into RLT Plus buffer. To test detection sensitivity, Jurkat RNA equivalent to ten TCR copies was spiked into samples of roughly 18,000-1,100,000 naive CD8 T cells. Enrichment of CD8 T cells was done with RosetteSep CD8+ T Cell Enrichment Cocktail plus Ficoll-Paque, and ACK red cell lysis came afterward. The sample taken for sequencing was naive CD8+ T cells from blood, with Jurkat cell RNA spiked in. What this sample's cell subset or site label stands for: FACS-sorted CD8+CD4-CCR7+CD45RA+ naive T cells. This sequence was found in a human donor in good health. Some libraries in this study had Jurkat cell RNA spiked in. This receptor chain uses TRBV6-2 or TRBV6-3 and TRBJ2-5; 10 bases in the junction line up with TRBD2. The DNA is as follows: TGTGCCAGCAGTTACCGGGCTAGCGGGGGCCCGCCGGACTTC. The translation is CASSYRASGGPPDF.